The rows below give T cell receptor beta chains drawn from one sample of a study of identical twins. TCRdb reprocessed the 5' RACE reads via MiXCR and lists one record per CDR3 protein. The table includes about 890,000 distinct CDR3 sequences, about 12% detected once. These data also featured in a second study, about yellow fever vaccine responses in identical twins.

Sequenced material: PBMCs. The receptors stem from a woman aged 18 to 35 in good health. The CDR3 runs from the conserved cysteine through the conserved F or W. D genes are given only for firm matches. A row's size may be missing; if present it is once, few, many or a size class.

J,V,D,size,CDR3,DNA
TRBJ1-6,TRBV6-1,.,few,CASRPLTLGDSPLHF,TGTGCCAGCAGGCCTCTTACTCTTGGAGATTCACCCCTCCACTTT
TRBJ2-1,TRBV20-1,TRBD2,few,CSATPAGVSYNEQFF,TGCAGTGCTACGCCAGCGGGAGTCTCCTACAATGAGCAGTTCTTC
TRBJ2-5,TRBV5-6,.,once,CASSLVAGSAETQYF,TGTGCCAGCAGCTTGGTTGCGGGGTCGGCAGAGACCCAGTACTTC
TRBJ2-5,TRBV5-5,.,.,CASSLTPGVASETQYF,TGTGCCAGCAGCTTAACCCCTGGGGTGGCGTCGGAGACCCAGTACTTC
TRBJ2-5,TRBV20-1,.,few,CSACGGGGETQYF,TGCAGTGCTTGTGGGGGTGGTGGAGAGACCCAGTACTTC
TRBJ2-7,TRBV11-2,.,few,CASSTPGSAAVTPYEQYF,TGTGCCAGCAGCACGCCGGGGTCGGCAGCTGTAACCCCCTACGAGCAGTACTTC
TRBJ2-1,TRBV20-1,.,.,CSAGAQLDRYNEQFF,TGCAGTGCAGGAGCCCAGCTTGACAGGTACAATGAGCAGTTCTTC
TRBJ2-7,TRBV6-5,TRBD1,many,CASSYGQGSYEQYF,TGTGCCAGCAGTTATGGACAGGGGTCCTACGAGCAGTACTTC
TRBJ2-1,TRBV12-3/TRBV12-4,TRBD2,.,CASSFIAGGPLEQFF,TGTGCCAGCAGTTTCATAGCGGGGGGGCCGCTTGAGCAGTTCTTC
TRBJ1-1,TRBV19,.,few,CASSIGVNTEAFF,TGTGCCAGTAGTATAGGGGTGAACACTGAAGCTTTCTTT
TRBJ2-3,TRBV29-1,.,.,CSVSRSFGTDTQYF,TGCAGCGTTTCACGGAGTTTCGGCACAGATACGCAGTATTTT